This entry lists 3 T cell receptor beta chains sequenced from one sample in a study of CXCR3-negative and CXCR3-positive naive CD8 T cells. Findings and limits, study-wide: Hydrophobicity of TRB CDR3s was greater in CXCR3-positive naive cells than in CXCR3-negative naive cells.

Antigens of these TCRs are unknown. cDNA libraries for TRB were generated by 5' RACE incorporating UMI labels. TCRdb re-called the 5' RACE reads; one entry per CDR3 protein, DNA not given. Its clone listing holds 150,000 to 170,000 distinct CDR3 sequences. Sequencing was done on a sample of naive CXCR3+ CD8+ T cells from blood. Stated subset: CD45RO-CCR7+CD27+CD95- naive CD8+ T cells expressing CXCR3 (TNR3+). The receptor source for this set is a human donor in good health. Some clones in this sample may be carry-over from other donors' samples.

The chain recombines TRBV12-3 or TRBV12-4 with TRBJ2-3; TCRdb outputs TRBD1, but without DNA this stays unchecked. This CDR3 is 14 amino acids long. CDR3: CASSPTGPGDTQYF.

This chain uses TRBV7-9 with TRBJ1-1; TCRdb picks TRBD1, but there is no DNA to check that call. This CDR3 is built from 14 residues. Per the germline V gene, CDR1 is SEHNR and CDR2 is FQNEAQ (reference sequence). The chain's CDR3 is CASSFSGGNTEAFF.

This rearrangement joins TRBV28 to TRBJ2-1; TCRdb lists TRBD1, though no DNA is available to test this call. CDR3 length: 16 residues. Looked up from germline, CDR1 is MDHEN and CDR2 is SYDVKM. This CDR3 reads CASSLLSPSSYNEQFF.